This T cell receptor beta chain was documented in a study of blood T cell repertoires in COVID-19. Repertoires were generated with immunoSEQ multiplex PCR, while TCRdb's copy carries only in-frame clones and drops some. The table lists around 130,000 clones, less than 90% of them singletons, with under 20% in the top ten. In terms of age and location, participants ranged from about 18 to 100 years and lived in approximately 24 US areas. Per germline, CDR1 MGHDK and CDR2 SYGVNS. This CDR3 is built from 13 residues. V lost 3 bases and J lost 3, with 5 bases in between. The chain couples TRBV25-1 to TRBJ2-2; possible D gene TRBD1, 5 bases. The receptor was isolated from a man aged 30 to 45 who had recovered from COVID-19. The sample comprised PBMCs or T cells enriched from blood (not recorded which). CDR3 region: CASSDRDTGELFF. The CDR3 bases are TGTGCCAGCAGTGACAGGGACACCGGGGAGCTGTTTTTT.